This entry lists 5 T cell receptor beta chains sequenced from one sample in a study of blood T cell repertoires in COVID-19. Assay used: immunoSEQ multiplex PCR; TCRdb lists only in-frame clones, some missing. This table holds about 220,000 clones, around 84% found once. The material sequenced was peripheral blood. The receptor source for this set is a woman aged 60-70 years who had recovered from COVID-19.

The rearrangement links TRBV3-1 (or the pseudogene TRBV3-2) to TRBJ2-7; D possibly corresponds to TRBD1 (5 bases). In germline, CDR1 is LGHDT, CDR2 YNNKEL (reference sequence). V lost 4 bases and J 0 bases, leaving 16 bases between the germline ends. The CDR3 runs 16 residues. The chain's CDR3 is CASSPRPDMISYEQYF. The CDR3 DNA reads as TGTGCCAGCAGCCCCCGCCCGGACATGATCTCCTACGAGCAGTACTTC.

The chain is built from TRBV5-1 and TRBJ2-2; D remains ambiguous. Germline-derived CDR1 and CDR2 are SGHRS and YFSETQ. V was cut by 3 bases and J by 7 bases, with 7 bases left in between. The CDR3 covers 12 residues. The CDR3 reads CASSSYGGELFF. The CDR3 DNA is TGCGCCAGCAGCTCTTACGGCGGGGAGCTGTTTTTT.

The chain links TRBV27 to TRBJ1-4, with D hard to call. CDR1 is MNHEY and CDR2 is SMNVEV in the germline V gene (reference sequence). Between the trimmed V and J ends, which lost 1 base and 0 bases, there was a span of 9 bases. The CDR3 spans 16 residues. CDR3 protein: CASSLFGVATNEKLFF. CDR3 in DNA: TGTGCCAGCAGTTTATTCGGGGTTGCAACTAATGAAAAACTGTTTTTT.

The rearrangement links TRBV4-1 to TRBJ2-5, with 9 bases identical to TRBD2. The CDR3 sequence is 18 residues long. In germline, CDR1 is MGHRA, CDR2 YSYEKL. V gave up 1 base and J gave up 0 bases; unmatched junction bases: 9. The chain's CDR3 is CASSQGAAGGPYQETQYF. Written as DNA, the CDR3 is TGCGCCAGCAGCCAAGGGGCGGCGGGGGGGCCGTACCAAGAGACCCAGTACTTC.

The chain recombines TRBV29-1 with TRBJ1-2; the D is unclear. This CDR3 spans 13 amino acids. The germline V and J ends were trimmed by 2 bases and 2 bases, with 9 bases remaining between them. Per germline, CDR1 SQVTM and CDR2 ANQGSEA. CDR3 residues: CSVEKRRNYGYTF. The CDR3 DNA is TGCAGCGTTGAAAAGCGACGGAACTATGGCTACACCTTC.